These 30 T cell receptor beta chains share one sample of origin, sequenced in a study of blood T cell repertoires in COVID-19. Clones were read by immunoSEQ multiplex PCR, and TCRdb kept only the in-frame ones, dropping some. The table includes 80,000 to 95,000 clones, over 75% detected once. Sequencing used peripheral blood. The receptors were gathered from a human donor in a cohort sampled during active COVID-19.

The CDR3 bases are TGCGCCAGCAGCTTGTGGACTAGCCCTTCCTACGAGCAGTACTTC. This gives the protein CASSLWTSPSYEQYF. The chain recombines TRBV5-1 with TRBJ2-7, with 8 bases identical to TRBD2. Per the germline V gene, CDR1 is SGHRS and CDR2 is YFSETQ. CDR3 size: 15 residues. V lost 1 base and J lost 1; bases outside the gene matches: 4.

The chain carries TRBV4-1 and TRBJ2-7; D might be TRBD2 (6 bases). Germline V gene data show CDR1 as MGHRA and CDR2 as YSYEKL. The CDR3 has 15 residues. V was pared by 3 bases and J by 0 bases, with 12 bases between. The CDR3 sequence: CASSQGTWSSYEQYF. In DNA, the CDR3 is TGCGCCAGCAGCCAGGGGACTTGGAGCTCCTACGAGCAGTACTTC.

This chain joins TRBV27 and TRBJ1-1; D not resolved. This CDR3 has 15 residues. The V gene lost 5 bases and the J gene lost 0 bases, with 13 bases spanning the gap. Germline lookup yields CDR1 MNHEY and CDR2 SMNVEV (reference sequence). The CDR3 DNA reads as TGTGCCAGCAGTCTTTCAGTGCTCATGAACACTGAAGCTTTCTTT. The encoded protein is CASSLSVLMNTEAFF.

The count of this clone is one. The chain employs TRBV3-1 (or the pseudogene TRBV3-2) and TRBJ2-7, with 12 nucleotides matching TRBD2. From germline, CDR1 is LGHDT and CDR2 YNNKEL (reference sequence). V gave up 4 bases and J gave up 5 bases; unmatched junction bases: 9. There are 16 residues in the CDR3. The CDR3 DNA follows: TGTGCCAGCAGCCCTGGGACTAGCGGGTCTCGGAACGAGCAGTACTTC. It yields the protein CASSPGTSGSRNEQYF.

This clone has just a few counts. The V and J genes are TRBV9 and TRBJ2-7; the D is unclear. The V end was cut by 2 bases, the J end by 3 bases, with 12 bases between. Germline loops: CDR1 SGDLS, CDR2 YYNGEE. The CDR3 sequence is 14 residues long. The CDR3 DNA is TGTGCCAGCAGCGTCGACACCTCCCTCTACGAGCAGTACTTC. Encoded protein: CASSVDTSLYEQYF.

CDR3 protein: CSAEFNEKLFF. The CDR3 DNA sequence: TGCAGTGCGGAGTTTAATGAAAAACTGTTTTTT. V gene TRBV20-1 combines with J gene TRBJ1-4; D remains ambiguous. The ends were cut back, 6 bases at V and 4 bases at J, with 6 bases in the middle. The length of the CDR3 is 11 residues. Germline CDR1 is DFQATT and CDR2 is SNEGSKA (reference sequence).

The rearrangement uses TRBV9 and TRBJ2-1; the D gene is possibly TRBD2 (6 bases). The CDR3 sequence is 16 residues long. Germline V gene lookup returns CDR1 SGDLS and CDR2 YYNGEE. V was trimmed by 4 bases and J by 5 bases, leaving 19 bases between them. The CDR3 nucleotides are TGTGCCAGCAGCTCCAGAGGGACTGCTGGAGACAATGAGCAGTTCTTC. It is translated as CASSSRGTAGDNEQFF.

The chain couples TRBV6-5 to TRBJ1-1; TRBD1 matches at 9 bases. In germline, CDR1 is MNHEY, CDR2 SVGAGI. The V and J ends lost 4 bases and 12 bases, in that order; junction bases with no gene match: 12. This CDR3 is 14 amino acids long. This chain's CDR3 is CASSFGKGQGDSFF. CDR3 sequence (DNA): TGTGCCAGCAGTTTCGGCAAGGGACAGGGCGATTCTTTCTTT.

The gene calls are TRBV4-2 and TRBJ2-7; 10 bases match TRBD1. Germline CDR1 and CDR2: LGHNA and YNFKEQ. The trim removed 1 base at V and 3 bases at J, leaving 3 bases unmatched. The CDR3 covers 15 residues. CDR3 sequence reads: CASSQGGQGNYEQYF. CDR3 sequence (DNA): TGTGCCAGCAGCCAAGGGGGACAGGGGAACTACGAGCAGTACTTC.

This clone was observed a handful of times. In nucleotides, the CDR3 is TGTGCCAGTAGTACAGGGCGACAGGGGCTTTCACCCCTCCACTTT. Translated: CASSTGRQGLSPLHF. The rearrangement uses TRBV19 and TRBJ1-6; TRBD1 aligns across 8 bases. This CDR3 has 15 amino acids. J was trimmed by 9 bases and V by 4 bases; bases with no gene match: 8. Germline CDR1 reads LNHDA; CDR2 reads SQIVND (reference sequence).

The chain has TRBV7-6 and TRBJ1-5; 10 nucleotides line up with TRBD1. J gave up 6 bases and V 5 bases, and 7 bases lay outside the gene matches. CDR3 length equals 15 residues. Germline assignment: CDR1 SGHVS and CDR2 FNYEAQ. DNA for the CDR3: TGTGCCAGCAGCCAATACGGGACAGGGGCTCAGCCCCAGCATTTT. Residues: CASSQYGTGAQPQHF.

The CDR3 DNA follows: TGTGCCAGCAGGCGGACAGGGGGCAGACAGCCCCAGCATTTT. It translates to CASRRTGGRQPQHF. The chain employs TRBV5-6 and TRBJ1-5; 11 nucleotides align to TRBD1. The ends lost 5 bases at V and 7 bases at J; junction bases unmatched: 5. The CDR3 runs to 14 residues. Germline V gene data show CDR1 as SGHDT and CDR2 as YYEEEE.

The chain carries TRBV4-3 and TRBJ1-2, with 10 bases aligning to TRBD1. Losses at the gene ends were 1 base for V and 5 bases for J; bases not matched to a gene: 1. CDR1 is LGHNA, CDR2 YSLEER, per germline. The CDR3 consists of 14 residues. This CDR3 reads CASSQGTGGYGYTF. The CDR3, as DNA: TGCGCCAGCAGCCAAGGGACAGGGGGATATGGCTACACCTTC.

This sequence joins TRBV7-8 and TRBJ2-2, with unresolved D. V lost 0 bases and J 0 bases, leaving 14 bases between the germline ends. This CDR3 has 18 amino acids. CDR1 SGHVS and CDR2 FQNEAQ come from the germline V gene. The CDR3 DNA sequence: TGTGCCAGCAGCTTAGCCGGTCTAGACTTTGCGAACACCGGGGAGCTGTTTTTT. This sequence encodes CASSLAGLDFANTGELFF.

Of note for this clone: A read error may account for a junction end that differs from germline. Other DNA sequences in the same sample also yield this CDR3. The chain uses TRBV28 and TRBJ1-6; D gene uncertain. The CDR3 is 13 amino acids. The germline V gene has CDR1 MDHEN and CDR2 SYDVKM. The chain's CDR3 is CASSFYGNSPLHF. As DNA, the CDR3 is TGTGCCAGCAGTTTCTACGGTAATTCGCCCCTCCACTTT. Based on the CDR3 plus reference TRBV28 and TRBJ1-6, the full variable domain is DVKVTQSSRYLVKRTGEKVFLECVQDMDHENMFWYRQDPGLGLRLIYFSYDVKMKEKGDIPEGYSVSREKKERFSLILESASTNQTSMYLCASSFYGNSPLHFGNGTRLTVT.

V is TRBV6-5 and J is TRBJ2-5; TRBD2 might be the D (6 bases). Germline CDR1 MNHEY, CDR2 SVGAGI. The CDR3 sequence is 13 residues long. The ends were cut back, 11 bases at V and 4 bases at J, with 17 bases in the middle. CDR3 DNA sequence: TGTGCCGCGGGAAGGGAGCTACGAGAGACCCAGTACTTC. It specifies CAAGRELRETQYF.

As to this clone: Relative to the germline gene, one junction end is altered; a read error may explain this. This chain connects TRBV3-1 (or the pseudogene TRBV3-2) to TRBJ1-2; 10 bases are shared with TRBD1. Germline V gene lookup returns CDR1 LGHDT and CDR2 YNNKEL (reference sequence). The CDR3 contains 14 residues. DNA of the CDR3: TGTGCCAGCAGGCAAGGGACAGGGGAAAGCGGCTACACCTTC. Its protein is CASRQGTGESGYTF.

The CDR3 DNA reads TGTGCCAGCAGCCAAGATGTCGCGGCCCCCTACGAGCAGTACTTC. Its translation: CASSQDVAAPYEQYF. The chain uses TRBV3-1 (or the pseudogene TRBV3-2) and TRBJ2-7; D call uncertain. Germline values: CDR1 LGHDT, CDR2 YNNKEL (reference sequence). The CDR3 is made up of 15 amino acids. Deletions cut 0 bases from V and 2 bases from J, with 11 bases between.

This clone was observed a handful of times. This chain connects TRBV6-2 or TRBV6-3 to TRBJ2-7; the D gene is possibly TRBD2 (5 bases). The V and J ends lost 5 bases and 6 bases respectively, with 8 bases between them. The V gene's germline CDR1 is MNHEY and CDR2 SVGEGT. The CDR3 runs to 11 residues. The CDR3 protein is CASSNAGEQYF. In nucleotides, the CDR3 is TGTGCCAGCAGTAACGCGGGCGAGCAGTACTTC.

This clone showed up just a few times. The chain combines TRBV24-1 with TRBJ2-1, with 8 bases fitting TRBD2. From germline, CDR1 is KGHDR and CDR2 SFDVKD. The CDR3 totals 15 residues. V lost 3 bases to trimming and J lost 8 bases; unmatched junction nucleotides: 8. CDR3 nucleotide sequence: TGTGCCACCAGTGATATGACTAGCGAGGATGATGAGCAGTTCTTC. Its translation is CATSDMTSEDDEQFF.

The CDR3 DNA reads TGTGCCAGTAGTATCTTCAGGGGGAGGACCTACGAGCAGTACTTC. Residues: CASSIFRGRTYEQYF. The chain employs TRBV19 and TRBJ2-7, with D perhaps TRBD1 (7 bases). The CDR3 extends over 15 amino acids. CDR1 and CDR2 (germline): LNHDA, SQIVND (reference sequence). V lost 3 bases and J lost 2, with 14 bases in between.

The rearrangement links TRBV28 to TRBJ2-3, with 10 bases that match TRBD2. The V gene end was trimmed by 3 bases and the J gene end by 6 bases; junction bases not matched to a gene: 6. This CDR3 region has 15 residues. CDR1 MDHEN and CDR2 SYDVKM come from the germline V gene. CDR3 loop: CASSFTLAGRDTQYF. The CDR3 nucleotides are TGTGCCAGCAGTTTCACACTAGCGGGGAGGGATACGCAGTATTTT.

The table lists this clone with a few counts. Here the CDR3 DNA reads TGTGCCACCATATCCTATGGCTACACCTTC. Translation gives CATISYGYTF. This chain joins TRBV15 and TRBJ1-2; no definite D call. Trimming took off 7 bases at V and 4 bases at J, with 4 bases between the two ends. The CDR3 contains 10 residues. Germline V gene sequence: CDR1 LNHNV, CDR2 YYDKDF (reference sequence).

The chain's CDR3 is CASTLTGYTDTQYF. The CDR3 coding sequence is TGTGCCAGCACCCTGACAGGGTACACAGATACGCAGTATTTT. The V and J genes are TRBV27 and TRBJ2-3; 7 bases match TRBD1. V gave up 7 bases and J gave up 2 bases; unmatched junction bases: 6. The CDR3 is 14 residues long. Germline V gene lookup returns CDR1 MNHEY and CDR2 SMNVEV (reference sequence).

Details on this clone: Other DNA sequences in the same sample also yield this CDR3. The chain links TRBV30 to TRBJ1-2; no firm D call. The CDR3 totals 10 residues. V was trimmed by 3 bases and J by 7 bases, leaving 6 bases between them. Per the germline V gene, CDR1 is GTSNPN and CDR2 is SVGIG (reference sequence). The CDR3 DNA is TGTGCCTGGAGACGGGGTGGCTACACCTTC. Its translation: CAWRRGGYTF.

The chain joins TRBV30 to TRBJ1-5, with D perhaps matching TRBD1 (5 bases). CDR1 and CDR2 (germline): GTSNPN, SVGIG (reference sequence). The CDR3 is made up of 14 amino acids. V shed 1 base and J shed 2 bases, with 9 bases lying between them. The CDR3 nucleotides are TGTGCCTGGAGTGAACCAGGGCGCAATCAGCCCCAGCATTTT. This encodes CAWSEPGRNQPQHF.

The chain joins TRBV30 to TRBJ2-7; the D gene is possibly TRBD2 (6 bases). The length of the CDR3 is 14 residues. Per the germline V gene, CDR1 is GTSNPN and CDR2 is SVGIG (reference sequence). The germline V and J ends were trimmed by 1 base and 3 bases, with 13 bases remaining between them. The CDR3 coding sequence is TGTGCCTGGAGTGGGAGGGAGTTGATCTACGAGCAGTACTTC. Amino acid sequence: CAWSGRELIYEQYF.

The V call is TRBV4-2, the J call TRBJ2-7; a weak D match, TRBD2 (6 bases). Germline V gene data show CDR1 as LGHNA and CDR2 as YNFKEQ. CDR3 size: 13 residues. V shed 1 base and J shed 2 bases, with 6 bases lying between them. The CDR3 DNA follows: TGTGCCAGCAGCCAAGGGGGGGCCTACGAGCAGTACTTC. It codes for CASSQGGAYEQYF.

J is TRBJ2-5 and V is TRBV3-1 (or the pseudogene TRBV3-2); 8 bases agree with TRBD2. There are 16 residues in the CDR3. The V gene end was trimmed by 0 bases and the J gene end by 5 bases; junction bases not matched to a gene: 8. Germline loops: CDR1 LGHDT, CDR2 YNNKEL (reference sequence). The CDR3 spells CASSQDNRGGRETQYF. The CDR3 bases are TGTGCCAGCAGCCAAGATAACCGGGGGGGCCGTGAGACCCAGTACTTC.

The chain employs TRBV7-2 and TRBJ2-2; TRBD1 agrees at 7 bases. The CDR3 is 15 residues long. Per germline, CDR1 SGHTA and CDR2 FQGNSA. J was trimmed by 8 bases and V by 6 bases; bases with no gene match: 12. The CDR3 DNA reads as TGTGCCAGCAGTTCAAGGAATACAGGGGTGGGGGAGCTGTTTTTT. This sequence encodes CASSSRNTGVGELFF.